This TCR beta chain derives from a study of T-cell memory formation after mild COVID-19. Study-wide results and limits: While clones contracting from day 15 to 85 were balanced between CD4 and CD8, later expanders leaned CD4+.

Regarding this clonotype: Its antigen remains unidentified.

The germline V gene encodes CDR1 KGHDR and CDR2 SFDVKD. This CDR3 contains 15 residues. Trimming removed 2 bases at V and 3 bases at J, with 12 bases between. Each CDR3 protein gets one entry after TCRdb re-called the 5' RACE reads with MiXCR. The sample has some 270,000 distinct CDR3 sequences, approximately 15% seen once. The sample comprised PBMCs or a T cell subset sorted from them (not recorded which). The clonotype comes from an adult woman who had mild COVID-19 (a few samples of this study predate the infection). Cell type and time point are not known. J is TRBJ2-5 and V is TRBV24-1; a weak D match, TRBD2 (7 bases). CDR3: CATSDWSGGKETQYF. The CDR3 DNA reads as TGTGCCACCAGTGATTGGTCGGGGGGCAAAGAGACCCAGTACTTC.